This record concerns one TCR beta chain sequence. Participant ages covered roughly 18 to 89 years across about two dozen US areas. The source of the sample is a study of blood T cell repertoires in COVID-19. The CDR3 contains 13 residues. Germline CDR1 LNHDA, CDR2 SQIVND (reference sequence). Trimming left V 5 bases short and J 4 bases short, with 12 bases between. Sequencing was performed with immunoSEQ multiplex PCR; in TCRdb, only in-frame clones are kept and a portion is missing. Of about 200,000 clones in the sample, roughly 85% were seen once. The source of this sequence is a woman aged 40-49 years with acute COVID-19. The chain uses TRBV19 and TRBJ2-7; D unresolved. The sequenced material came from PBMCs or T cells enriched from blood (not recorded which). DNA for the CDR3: TGTGCCAGTAGTTCAACGGAGAAATACGAGCAGTACTTC. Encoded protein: CASSSTEKYEQYF.